Presented here are 26 T cell receptor beta chains from one specimen sequenced in a study of cytomegalovirus exposure and HLA in healthy donors (dated by TCRdb to 2017 to 2019). The library was generated by the immunoSEQ multiplex PCR assay. The multiplex PCR relied on a mix of 60 forward primers for TCR Vbeta segments and 13 reverse primers for TCR Jbeta segments. The table was pulled from immuneACCESS by TCRdb, which kept in-frame rearrangements only. Such tables lose some clones; where checked, under half of the loss comes from unresolved V genes, and the rest has no known cause. The sample contains about 110,000 clones, approximately 83% of them found a single time. Approximately 2% of the sample lies in the top ten. Sample: PBMCs. These receptors all come from a man aged 40-49 years in good health and CMV-seronegative.

Of note for this clone: The same CDR3 also results from other DNA sequences found in this sample. The rearrangement links TRBV7-2 to TRBJ1-2; D unresolved. Germline V gene lookup returns CDR1 SGHTA and CDR2 FQGNSA. CDR3 length: 14 amino acids. Trimming pared 3 bases from V and 1 base from J, leaving 9 bases between. CDR3 coding DNA: TGTGCCAGCAGCTTGGCAGGCCGTAACTATGGCTACACCTTC. This encodes CASSLAGRNYGYTF.

The V and J genes are TRBV29-1 and TRBJ1-1, with TRBD1 as a possible D gene (5 bases). This CDR3 has 13 residues. Germline V gene data show CDR1 as SQVTM and CDR2 as ANQGSEA. Trimming removed 7 bases from V and 6 bases from J, with 18 bases in between. CDR3: CSALMTRVAEAFF. The CDR3 nucleotides are TGCAGCGCCCTAATGACCAGGGTGGCTGAAGCTTTCTTT.

This sequence joins TRBV2 and TRBJ2-7; D might be TRBD1 (6 bases). V lost 5 bases and J lost 2, with 13 bases in between. The CDR3 is made up of 14 amino acids. The germline CDR1 and CDR2 sequences are SNHLY and FYNNEI. CDR3 sequence reads: CASSLLRDTYEQYF. The CDR3 nucleotides are TGTGCCAGCAGTCTTCTCCGGGACACCTACGAGCAGTACTTC.

The chain joins TRBV19 to TRBJ2-7; 9 bases map to TRBD1. Trimming removed 9 bases from V and 4 bases from J; junction bases left unmatched: 7. The CDR3 is 13 residues long. The germline gives CDR1 LNHDA, CDR2 SQIVND (reference sequence). CDR3 sequence (DNA): TGTGCCAGCTCACAGGGGGCATTGTACGAGCAGTACTTC. This sequence encodes CASSQGALYEQYF. Full variable domain (missing parts from reference TRBV19 and TRBJ2-7): DGGITQSPKYLFRKEGQNVTLSCEQNLNHDAMYWYRQDPGQGLRLIYYSQIVNDFQKGDIAEGYSVSREKKESFPLTVTSAQKNPTAFYLCASSQGALYEQYFGPGTRLTVT.

V is TRBV2 and J is TRBJ1-2; D gene unclear. Trimming removed 4 bases at V and 5 bases at J, with 11 bases between. CDR3 length equals 13 residues. From germline, CDR1 is SNHLY and CDR2 FYNNEI. CDR3 amino acids: CASSVKERYGYTF. The CDR3 nucleotides are TGTGCCAGCAGTGTGAAGGAGAGGTATGGCTACACCTTC.

Comments on this clone: The identical CDR3 is also encoded by other nucleotide sequences in the sample. This sequence joins TRBV5-4 and TRBJ1-2; 9 bases are shared with TRBD1. CDR1 and CDR2 (germline): SGHNT, YYREEE (reference sequence). CDR3 size: 13 residues. Unmatched junction bases numbered 4, after V lost 5 bases and J lost 5 bases. The CDR3 sequence: CASRSGTGYGYTF. The CDR3 DNA sequence: TGTGCCAGCAGATCCGGGACAGGGTATGGCTACACCTTC.

J is TRBJ1-2 and V is TRBV5-1; D is undetermined. The CDR3 spans 12 residues. Trimming left V 0 bases short and J 7 bases short, with 7 bases between. Germline V CDR1 and CDR2: SGHRS, YFSETQ. CDR3 in amino acids: CASSLGSGGYTF. DNA of the CDR3: TGCGCCAGCAGCTTGGGGTCGGGTGGCTACACCTTC.

This chain joins TRBV2 and TRBJ1-5; D is undetermined. This CDR3 comprises 14 residues. V lost 3 bases to trimming and J lost 6 bases, with 12 bases between them. CDR1 SNHLY and CDR2 FYNNEI come from the germline V gene. CDR3 residues: CASSERTEGQPQHF. The CDR3 DNA follows: TGTGCCAGCAGTGAGAGGACGGAGGGTCAGCCCCAGCATTTT.

This sequence joins TRBV29-1 and TRBJ2-5; TRBD2 might be the D (6 bases). The germline V gene encodes CDR1 SQVTM and CDR2 ANQGSEA. The CDR3 is 12 residues long. The V end was cut by 5 bases, the J end by 1 base, with 8 bases between. CDR3 region: CSVRRAQETQYF. Written as DNA, the CDR3 is TGCAGCGTTCGGAGGGCCCAAGAGACCCAGTACTTC.

The chain links TRBV28 to TRBJ1-5; 10 bases fit TRBD1. The J segment lost 4 bases and the V segment lost 3 bases, leaving 9 bases of the junction unmatched. This CDR3 is built from 17 residues. CDR1 and CDR2 (germline): MDHEN, SYDVKM. This CDR3 is CASSLGGTGVGNQPQHF. In nucleotides, the CDR3 is TGTGCCAGCAGTTTGGGCGGGACAGGGGTTGGGAATCAGCCCCAGCATTTT.

J is TRBJ1-5 and V is TRBV28, with D perhaps TRBD1 (6 bases). Germline CDR1 reads MDHEN; CDR2 reads SYDVKM. The V gene lost 3 bases and the J gene lost 7 bases, with 13 bases spanning the gap. This CDR3 has 14 residues. For the CDR3, the DNA is TGTGCCAGCAGTTTTATGAGCAGGGGACAGCCCCAGCATTTT. As protein: CASSFMSRGQPQHF.

The genes are TRBV6-1 and TRBJ1-5; tentative D call: TRBD1 (6 bases). CDR3 length equals 16 residues. V lost 4 bases to trimming and J lost 2 bases, with 15 bases between them. Germline V CDR1 and CDR2: MNHNS, SASEGT. CDR3 loop: CASSGGKDSGNQPQHF. CDR3 nucleotide sequence: TGTGCCAGCAGTGGAGGAAAGGACAGCGGCAATCAGCCCCAGCATTTT.

The gene calls are TRBV7-9 and TRBJ2-1, with TRBD1 matching 7 bases. The germline gives CDR1 SEHNR, CDR2 FQNEAQ (reference sequence). This CDR3 comprises 13 residues. V shed 1 base, J shed 8 bases, and the junction held 2 bases outside the gene matches. This CDR3 is CASSLVGQDEQFF. CDR3 DNA: TGTGCCAGCAGCTTAGTTGGACAGGATGAGCAGTTCTTC.

V usage is TRBV5-1 and J usage is TRBJ1-2, with 8 bases fitting TRBD1. Germline CDR1 is SGHRS and CDR2 is YFSETQ. The CDR3 is made up of 12 amino acids. V lost 4 bases to trimming and J lost 8 bases; unmatched junction nucleotides: 4. The CDR3: CASSPTGEGYTF. For the CDR3, the DNA is TGCGCCAGCAGCCCGACAGGGGAAGGCTACACCTTC.

The chain uses TRBV7-2 and TRBJ1-2, with a possible D match to TRBD1 (5 bases). V was clipped by 5 bases and J by 7 bases, with 17 bases between them. This CDR3 region has 14 residues. CDR1 is SGHTA and CDR2 is FQGNSA in the germline V gene. CDR3 DNA: TGTGCCAGCAGCCCCCTTTGGGGGGATAGTGGCTACACCTTC. Protein product: CASSPLWGDSGYTF.

The chain recombines TRBV4-3 with TRBJ2-7, with 10 positions matching TRBD1. The CDR3 spans 13 residues. Germline trimming cut 4 bases from V and 5 bases from J; bases unmatched to any gene: 2. Per germline, CDR1 LGHNA and CDR2 YSLEER. The CDR3 DNA reads TGCGCCAGCAGCCCCGGGACAGGGGACGAGCAGTACTTC. Its translation: CASSPGTGDEQYF.

The V call is TRBV19, the J call TRBJ1-1; a weak D match, TRBD1 (6 bases). Deletions cut 3 bases from V and 0 bases from J, with 8 bases between. There are 14 residues in the CDR3. Germline V gene data show CDR1 as LNHDA and CDR2 as SQIVND (reference sequence). For the CDR3, the DNA is TGTGCCAGTAGTATCGGGGGGCTGAACACTGAAGCTTTCTTT. Translated, it gives CASSIGGLNTEAFF.

Concerning this clone: The germline gene is not matched at one end of the junction; a read error may be the cause. At the DNA level, this CDR3 is encoded by other sequences in the same sample as well. V gene TRBV5-3 combines with J gene TRBJ1-1, with TRBD1 as a possible D gene (6 bases). TRBV5-3 is classed as an ORF, of uncertain function. The CDR3 extends over 20 amino acids. The CDR3 DNA reads as TGCGCCAGATGGACCCGACTGAAATTGACAGGAGACGGGATCCGAGGCGAAGCTTTCTTT. It translates to CARWTRLKLTGDGIRGEAFF.

The chain links TRBV5-1 to TRBJ2-7; weak D call: TRBD1 (6 bases). In germline, CDR1 is SGHRS, CDR2 YFSETQ. The CDR3 totals 14 residues. V was cut by 4 bases and J by 2 bases, with 13 bases left in between. CDR3 in amino acids: CASSAQTGPYEQYF. The CDR3 DNA follows: TGCGCCAGCAGCGCCCAGACAGGCCCCTACGAGCAGTACTTC.

The chain links TRBV7-2 to TRBJ2-7, with TRBD1 matching over 9 bases. The CDR3 sequence is 16 residues long. V was clipped by 3 bases and J by 2 bases; unmatched bases: 8. The V gene's germline CDR1 is SGHTA and CDR2 FQGNSA. The CDR3 nucleotides are TGTGCCAGCAGCTTCCGGGGAGGGACAGGGACCTACGAGCAGTACTTC. Translation gives CASSFRGGTGTYEQYF.

The chain employs TRBV5-1 and TRBJ1-2, with D unresolved. The V gene lost 4 bases and the J gene lost 7 bases, with 14 bases spanning the gap. The CDR3 sequence is 13 residues long. Germline loops: CDR1 SGHRS, CDR2 YFSETQ. This chain's CDR3 is CASSISVGTGYTF. CDR3 DNA: TGCGCCAGCAGCATCTCCGTGGGCACTGGCTACACCTTC.

The gene calls are TRBV19 and TRBJ1-1; 7 bases match TRBD1. Germline CDR1 LNHDA, CDR2 SQIVND (reference sequence). J gave up 7 bases and V 2 bases, and 4 bases lay outside the gene matches. The CDR3 spans 13 residues. Here the CDR3 DNA reads TGTGCCAGTAGTATATATCGGGACAGTGAAGCTTTCTTT. Protein: CASSIYRDSEAFF.

This clone occurred a few times. This chain links TRBV7-2 with TRBJ2-2; TRBD1 might be the D (6 bases). V lost 6 bases to trimming and J lost 1 base, with 15 bases between them. The germline CDR1 and CDR2 sequences are SGHTA and FQGNSA. The CDR3 runs to 16 residues. CDR3 DNA: TGTGCCAGCAGAGCCCCACAGGGCCGGAACACCGGGGAGCTGTTTTTT. Translated, it gives CASRAPQGRNTGELFF.

As concerns this clone: Distinct nucleotide sequences in the sample also encode this CDR3. The chain carries TRBV6-5 and TRBJ1-1; no clear D. Trimming pared 2 bases from V and 1 base from J, leaving 8 bases between. There are 14 residues in the CDR3. Germline CDR1 reads MNHEY; CDR2 reads SVGAGI. CDR3 coding DNA: TGTGCCAGCAGTTACGCGGGAGGGAACACTGAAGCTTTCTTT. Protein: CASSYAGGNTEAFF.

V and J are TRBV9 and TRBJ1-2; D is ambiguous. Trimming stripped 10 bases from V and 2 bases from J, with 18 bases between. The CDR3 is made up of 14 amino acids. Germline assignment: CDR1 SGDLS and CDR2 YYNGEE. CDR3 sequence (DNA): TGTGCCGCAGCGCGTAGTCTGACCAACTATGGCTACACCTTC. This encodes CAAARSLTNYGYTF.

This chain links TRBV23-1 with TRBJ1-2; D is possibly TRBD1 (5 bases). TRBV23-1 belongs to the ORF category, with a function that is uncertain. V lost 6 bases, J lost 8 bases, and 13 bases lay in between. This CDR3 has 12 amino acids. The CDR3 reads CASSSPGVGYTF. The CDR3 DNA is TGCGCCAGCAGCAGTCCGGGGGTGGGCTACACCTTC.